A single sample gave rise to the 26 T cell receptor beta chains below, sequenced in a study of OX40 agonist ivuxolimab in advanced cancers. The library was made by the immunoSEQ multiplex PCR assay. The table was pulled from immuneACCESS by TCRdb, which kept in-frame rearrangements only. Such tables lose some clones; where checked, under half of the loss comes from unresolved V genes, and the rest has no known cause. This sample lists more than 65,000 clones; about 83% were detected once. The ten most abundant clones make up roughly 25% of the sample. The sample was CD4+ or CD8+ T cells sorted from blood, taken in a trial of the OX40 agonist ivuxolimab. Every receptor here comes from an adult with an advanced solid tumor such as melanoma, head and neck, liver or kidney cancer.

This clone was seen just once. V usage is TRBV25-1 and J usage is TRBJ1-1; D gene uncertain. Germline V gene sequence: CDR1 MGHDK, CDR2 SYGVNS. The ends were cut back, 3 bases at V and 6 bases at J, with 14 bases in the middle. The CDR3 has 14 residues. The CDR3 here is CASSDLGGVAEAFF. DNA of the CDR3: TGTGCCAGCAGTGATCTCGGAGGAGTAGCTGAAGCTTTCTTT.

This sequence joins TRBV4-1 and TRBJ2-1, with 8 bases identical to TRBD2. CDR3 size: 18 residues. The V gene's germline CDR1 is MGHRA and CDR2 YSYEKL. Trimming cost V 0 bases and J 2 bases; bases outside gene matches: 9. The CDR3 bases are TGCGCCAGCAGCCAAGACCCGGGGGCGGGGGGAGCCTACAATGAGCAGTTCTTC. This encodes CASSQDPGAGGAYNEQFF.

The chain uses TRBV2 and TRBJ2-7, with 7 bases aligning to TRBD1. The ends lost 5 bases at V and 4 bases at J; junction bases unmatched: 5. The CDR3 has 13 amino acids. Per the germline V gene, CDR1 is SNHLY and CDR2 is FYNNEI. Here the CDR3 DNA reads TGTGCCAGCAGTAAAACAGGGGAGTACGAGCAGTACTTC. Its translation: CASSKTGEYEQYF.

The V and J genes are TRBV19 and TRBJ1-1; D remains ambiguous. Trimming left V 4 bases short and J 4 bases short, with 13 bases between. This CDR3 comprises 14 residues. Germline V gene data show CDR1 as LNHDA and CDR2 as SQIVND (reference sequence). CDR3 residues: CASSTVTVGTEAFF. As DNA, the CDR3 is TGTGCCAGTAGTACGGTGACGGTGGGCACTGAAGCTTTCTTT.

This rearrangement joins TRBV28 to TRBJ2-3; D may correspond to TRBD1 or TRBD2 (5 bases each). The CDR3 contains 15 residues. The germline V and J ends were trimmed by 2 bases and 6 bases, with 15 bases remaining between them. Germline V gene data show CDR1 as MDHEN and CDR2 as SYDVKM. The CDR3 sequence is CASSLTWGEGDTQYF. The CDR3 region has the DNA TGTGCCAGCAGTTTAACGTGGGGCGAGGGGGATACGCAGTATTTT.

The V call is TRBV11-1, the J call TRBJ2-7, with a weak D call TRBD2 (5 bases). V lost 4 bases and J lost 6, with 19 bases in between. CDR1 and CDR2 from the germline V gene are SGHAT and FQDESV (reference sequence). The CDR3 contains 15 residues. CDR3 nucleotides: TGTGCCAGCAGCTCGACCCGGGGTATGCGAGGCGAGCAGTACTTC. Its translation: CASSSTRGMRGEQYF. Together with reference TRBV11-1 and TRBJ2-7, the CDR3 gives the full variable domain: EAEVAQSPRYKITEKSQAVAFWCDPISGHATLYWYRQILGQGPELLVQFQDESVVDDSQLPKDRFSAERLKGVDSTLKIQPAELGDSAMYLCASSSTRGMRGEQYFGPGTRLTVT.

Written as DNA, the CDR3 is TGTGCCAGCAGCTTTAGCAACCCGGGGGTCTACGAGCAGTACTTC. It codes for CASSFSNPGVYEQYF. The rearrangement uses TRBV7-6 and TRBJ2-7, with D perhaps TRBD2 (6 bases). V shed 3 bases and J shed 3 bases, with 15 bases lying between them. The CDR3 covers 15 residues. Germline values: CDR1 SGHVS, CDR2 FNYEAQ.

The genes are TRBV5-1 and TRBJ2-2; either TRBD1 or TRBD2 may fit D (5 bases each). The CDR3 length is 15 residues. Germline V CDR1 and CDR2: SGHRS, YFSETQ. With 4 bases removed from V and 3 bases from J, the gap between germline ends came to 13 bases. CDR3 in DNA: TGCGCCAGCAGCCCCCCCCGGGACCACACCGGGGAGCTGTTTTTT. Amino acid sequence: CASSPPRDHTGELFF.

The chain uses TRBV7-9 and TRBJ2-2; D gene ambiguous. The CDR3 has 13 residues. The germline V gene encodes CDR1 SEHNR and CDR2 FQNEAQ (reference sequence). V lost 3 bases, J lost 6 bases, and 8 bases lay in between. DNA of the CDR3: TGTGCCAGCAGCTTCACAAGCGCCGGGGAGCTGTTTTTT. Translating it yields CASSFTSAGELFF.

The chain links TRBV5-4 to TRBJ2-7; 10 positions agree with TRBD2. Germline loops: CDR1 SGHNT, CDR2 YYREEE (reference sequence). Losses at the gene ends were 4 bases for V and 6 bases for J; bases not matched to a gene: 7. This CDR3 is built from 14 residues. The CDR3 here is CASSPTSGAGEQYF. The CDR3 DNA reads TGTGCCAGCAGCCCCACTAGCGGGGCGGGCGAGCAGTACTTC.

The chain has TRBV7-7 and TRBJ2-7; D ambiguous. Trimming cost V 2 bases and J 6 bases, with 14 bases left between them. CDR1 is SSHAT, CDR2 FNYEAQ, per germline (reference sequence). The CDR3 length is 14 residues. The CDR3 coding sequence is TGTGCCAGCAGCTTACATCCAGAGGACGCCGAGCAGTACTTC. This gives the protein CASSLHPEDAEQYF.

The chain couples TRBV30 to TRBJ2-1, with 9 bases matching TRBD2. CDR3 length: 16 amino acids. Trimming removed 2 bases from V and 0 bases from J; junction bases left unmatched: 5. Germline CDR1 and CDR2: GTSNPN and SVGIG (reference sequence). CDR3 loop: CAWSKTSGYSYNEQFF. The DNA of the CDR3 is TGTGCCTGGAGTAAGACTAGCGGTTACTCCTACAATGAGCAGTTCTTC. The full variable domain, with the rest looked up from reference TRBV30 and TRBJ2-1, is SQTIHQWPATLVQPVGSPLSLECTVEGTSNPNLYWYRQAAGRGLQLLFYSVGIGQISSEVPQNLSASRPQDRQFILSSKKLLLSDSGFYLCAWSKTSGYSYNEQFFGPGTRLTVL.

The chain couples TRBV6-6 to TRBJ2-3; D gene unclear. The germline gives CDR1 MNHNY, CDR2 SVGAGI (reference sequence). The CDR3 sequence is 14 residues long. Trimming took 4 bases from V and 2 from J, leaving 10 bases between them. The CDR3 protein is CASSSRPFTDTQYF. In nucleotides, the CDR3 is TGTGCCAGCAGTTCAAGACCGTTCACAGATACGCAGTATTTT.

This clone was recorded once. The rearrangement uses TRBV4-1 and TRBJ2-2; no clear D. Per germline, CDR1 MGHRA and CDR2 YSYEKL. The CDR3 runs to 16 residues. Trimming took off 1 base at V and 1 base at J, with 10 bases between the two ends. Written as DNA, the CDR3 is TGCGCCAGCAGCCAAGGAGCTATCCTGAACACCGGGGAGCTGTTTTTT. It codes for CASSQGAILNTGELFF.

This CDR3 reads CSHPRGRGNSPLHF. The CDR3 DNA reads TGCAGCCATCCCAGGGGGCGAGGGAATTCACCCCTCCACTTT. The chain uses TRBV29-1 and TRBJ1-6; 8 bases line up with TRBD1. V lost 8 bases, J lost 7 bases, and 10 bases stayed unmatched. The CDR3 loop spans 14 amino acids. Germline loops: CDR1 SQVTM, CDR2 ANQGSEA.

As DNA, the CDR3 is TGCGCCAGCAGCCAATTGGGCGGGCCTGCCTACGAGCAGTACTTC. Translation gives CASSQLGGPAYEQYF. The gene calls are TRBV4-3 and TRBJ2-7, with D maybe TRBD2 (5 bases). Per germline, CDR1 LGHNA and CDR2 YSLEER. The CDR3 covers 15 residues. With 2 bases removed from V and 2 bases from J, the gap between germline ends came to 13 bases.

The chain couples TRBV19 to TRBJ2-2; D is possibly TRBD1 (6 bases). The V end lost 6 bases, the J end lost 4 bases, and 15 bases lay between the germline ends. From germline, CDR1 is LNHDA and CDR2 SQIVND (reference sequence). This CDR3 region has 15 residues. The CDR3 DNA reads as TGTGCCAGTAGGGCAGGGGTGAGGTTCACCGGGGAGCTGTTTTTT. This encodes CASRAGVRFTGELFF.

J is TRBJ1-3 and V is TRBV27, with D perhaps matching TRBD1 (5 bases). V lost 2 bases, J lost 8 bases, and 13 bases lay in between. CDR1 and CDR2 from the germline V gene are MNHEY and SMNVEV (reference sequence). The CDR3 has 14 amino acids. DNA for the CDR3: TGTGCCAGCAGTTTAGGGGGTAGTTTGGACACCATATATTTT. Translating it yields CASSLGGSLDTIYF.

The CDR3 protein is CAIAIPVVQYF. The CDR3, as DNA: TGTGCCATCGCTATCCCAGTTGTTCAGTACTTC. The chain uses TRBV6-1 and TRBJ2-4; D is undetermined. V gave up 10 bases and J gave up 11 bases, with 15 bases separating them. Germline CDR1 and CDR2: MNHNS and SASEGT. The CDR3 has 11 residues.

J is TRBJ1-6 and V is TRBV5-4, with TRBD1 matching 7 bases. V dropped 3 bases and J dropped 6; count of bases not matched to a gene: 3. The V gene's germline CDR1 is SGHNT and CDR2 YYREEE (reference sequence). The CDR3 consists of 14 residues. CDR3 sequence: CASSWGTANSPLHF. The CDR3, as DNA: TGTGCCAGCAGCTGGGGGACAGCTAATTCACCCCTCCACTTT.

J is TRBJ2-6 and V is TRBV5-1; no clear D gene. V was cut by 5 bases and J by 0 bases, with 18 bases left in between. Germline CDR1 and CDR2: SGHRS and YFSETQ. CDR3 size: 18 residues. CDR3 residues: CASRLEVADYSGANVLTF. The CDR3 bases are TGCGCCAGCAGGCTTGAGGTCGCGGATTACTCTGGGGCCAACGTCCTGACTTTC.

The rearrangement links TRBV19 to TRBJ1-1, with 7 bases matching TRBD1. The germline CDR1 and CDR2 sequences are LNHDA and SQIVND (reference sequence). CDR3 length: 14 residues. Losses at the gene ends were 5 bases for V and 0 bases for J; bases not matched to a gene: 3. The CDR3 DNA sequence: TGTGCCAGTAGTCGACAGGGTTTGAACACTGAAGCTTTCTTT. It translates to CASSRQGLNTEAFF.

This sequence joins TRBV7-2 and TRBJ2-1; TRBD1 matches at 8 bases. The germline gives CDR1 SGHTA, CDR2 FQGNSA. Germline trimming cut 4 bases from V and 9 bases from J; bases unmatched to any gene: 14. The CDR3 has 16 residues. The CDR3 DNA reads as TGTGCCAGCAGCTCCAAGATTGCGGACAGGGTGGGTGAGCAGTTCTTC. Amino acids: CASSSKIADRVGEQFF.

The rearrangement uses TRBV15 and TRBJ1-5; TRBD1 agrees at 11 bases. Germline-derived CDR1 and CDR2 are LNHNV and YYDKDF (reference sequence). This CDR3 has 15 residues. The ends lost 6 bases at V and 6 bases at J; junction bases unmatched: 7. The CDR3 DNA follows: TGTGCCACCAGTGACCGGGACAGGGGGATTCAGCCCCAGCATTTT. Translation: CATSDRDRGIQPQHF. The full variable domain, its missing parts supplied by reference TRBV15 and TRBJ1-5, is DAMVIQNPRYQVTQFGKPVTLSCSQTLNHNVMYWYQQKSSQAPKLLFHYYDKDFNNEADTPDNFQSRRPNTSFCFLDIRSPGLGDTAMYLCATSDRDRGIQPQHFGDGTRLSIL.

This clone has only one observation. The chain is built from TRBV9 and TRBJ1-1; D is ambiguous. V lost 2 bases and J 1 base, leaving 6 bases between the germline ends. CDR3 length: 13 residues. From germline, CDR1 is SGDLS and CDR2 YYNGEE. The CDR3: CASSVTGNTEAFF. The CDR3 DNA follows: TGTGCCAGCAGCGTTACCGGGAACACTGAAGCTTTCTTT. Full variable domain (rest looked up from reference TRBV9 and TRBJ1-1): DSGVTQTPKHLITATGQRVTLRCSPRSGDLSVYWYQQSLDQGLQFLIQYYNGEERAKGNILERFSAQQFPDLHSELNLSSLELGDSALYFCASSVTGNTEAFFGQGTRLTVV.

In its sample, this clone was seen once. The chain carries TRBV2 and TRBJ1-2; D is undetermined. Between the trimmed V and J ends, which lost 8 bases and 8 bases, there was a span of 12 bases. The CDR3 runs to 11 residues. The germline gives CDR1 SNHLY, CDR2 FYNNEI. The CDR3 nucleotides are TGTGCCAGCTTGAGGAGCGAGGGCTACACCTTC. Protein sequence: CASLRSEGYTF.